These 14 T cell receptor beta chains share one sample of origin, sequenced in a study of CD4+ T cells in melanoma. Produced via immunoSEQ multiplex PCR; TCRdb's table is partial and in-frame only. The top ten hold 9.7% of the sample, which has about 21,000 clones, around 78% seen once. These receptors originate from a human donor with melanoma.

V and J are TRBV10-3 and TRBJ2-7; 8 bases agree with TRBD1. V was pared by 7 bases and J by 3 bases, with 8 bases of the junction left unmatched. The CDR3 length is 14 residues. Germline CDR1 and CDR2: ENHRY and SYGVKD. The DNA for the CDR3 is TGTGCCATCATGGCGGACAGGGCAGGCTACGAGCAGTACTTC. It is translated as CAIMADRAGYEQYF.

By its share, this clone is medium-sized. This chain joins TRBV2 and TRBJ2-1, with unresolved D. Trimming cost V 3 bases and J 8 bases, with 11 bases left between them. Germline-derived CDR1 and CDR2 are SNHLY and FYNNEI. This CDR3 spans 13 amino acids. The CDR3 DNA reads TGTGCCAGCAGTGAGTTCTTAGCATATGAGCAGTTCTTC. This gives the protein CASSEFLAYEQFF.

The chain has TRBV19 and TRBJ1-5, with 7 positions matching TRBD1. Germline CDR1 and CDR2: LNHDA and SQIVND (reference sequence). The CDR3 loop spans 15 amino acids. V lost 3 bases to trimming and J lost 5 bases; unmatched junction nucleotides: 7. The CDR3 DNA sequence: TGTGCCAGTAGTATGGGACAGTCGAGGTATCAGCCCCAGCATTTT. Residues: CASSMGQSRYQPQHF.

The rearrangement uses TRBV30 and TRBJ2-7; 7 nucleotides line up with TRBD1. With V trimmed by 1 base and J by 4 bases, 7 bases remained unmatched. The CDR3 extends over 14 amino acids. Germline loops: CDR1 GTSNPN, CDR2 SVGIG (reference sequence). The CDR3 DNA follows: TGTGCCTGGAGTGAGTCAGGGGGTGAGTACGAGCAGTACTTC. Amino acids: CAWSESGGEYEQYF.

As DNA, the CDR3 is TGTGCCACCGAAGCGGGGAGCTCCTACGAGCAGTACTTC. It codes for CATEAGSSYEQYF. The gene calls are TRBV7-9 and TRBJ2-7; TRBD2 agrees at 7 bases. V lost 10 bases to trimming and J lost 0 bases; unmatched junction nucleotides: 6. The CDR3 is 13 residues long. The germline gives CDR1 SEHNR, CDR2 FQNEAQ (reference sequence).

This clone was recorded a few times. The CDR3 DNA sequence: TGTGCCATCAGTGGTTCCCCAGGGGGAAATTCACCCCTCCACTTT. Protein product: CAISGSPGGNSPLHF. The J gene is TRBJ1-6, the V gene TRBV10-3, with TRBD1 matching 7 bases. The CDR3 sequence is 15 residues long. Germline trimming cut 4 bases from V and 7 bases from J; bases unmatched to any gene: 7. Looked up from germline, CDR1 is ENHRY and CDR2 is SYGVKD.

J is TRBJ2-2 and V is TRBV7-9; no reliable D call. Trimming removed 5 bases from V and 5 bases from J, with 15 bases in between. This CDR3 contains 15 residues. Germline assignment: CDR1 SEHNR and CDR2 FQNEAQ (reference sequence). This chain's CDR3 is CASSQPTSITGELFF. The CDR3 nucleotides are TGTGCCAGCAGCCAGCCGACAAGCATTACCGGGGAGCTGTTTTTT.

The chain recombines TRBV6-6 with TRBJ1-4; 8 bases are a match to TRBD1. In germline, CDR1 is MNHNY, CDR2 SVGAGI (reference sequence). With 2 bases clipped from V and 10 bases from J, the junction kept 6 bases outside the gene matches. The CDR3 totals 14 residues. The CDR3 region is CASSYTTGGGKLFF. In nucleotides, the CDR3 is TGTGCCAGCAGTTACACCACAGGGGGGGGAAAACTGTTTTTT.

This chain links TRBV14 with TRBJ1-2; no clear D. V lost 6 bases to trimming and J lost 0 bases, with 8 bases between them. This CDR3 contains 13 residues. Germline CDR1 is SGHDN and CDR2 is FVKESK. Here the CDR3 reads CASSYTPNYGYTF. The CDR3 DNA sequence: TGTGCCAGCAGTTACACCCCTAACTATGGCTACACCTTC.

The J gene is TRBJ1-5, the V gene TRBV19, with 7 bases matching TRBD1. The V gene's germline CDR1 is LNHDA and CDR2 SQIVND (reference sequence). The CDR3 contains 15 residues. The V segment lost 5 bases and the J segment 3 bases; nucleotides outside the gene matches: 7. The CDR3 sequence is CASSDLQGNNQPQHF. CDR3 sequence (DNA): TGTGCCAGTAGTGACCTACAGGGGAACAATCAGCCCCAGCATTTT.

This clone is a singleton in its sample. This chain joins TRBV5-1 and TRBJ1-6; perhaps TRBD1 as D (5 bases). Trimming left V 6 bases short and J 7 bases short, with 17 bases between. From germline, CDR1 is SGHRS and CDR2 YFSETQ. The CDR3 has 15 residues. In DNA, the CDR3 is TGCGCCAGCACCGAGGGGAGCGGGAACAATTCACCCCTCCACTTT. It specifies CASTEGSGNNSPLHF.

This sequence joins TRBV6-5 and TRBJ1-6; D is unresolved. The CDR3 covers 15 residues. The ends were cut back, 2 bases at V and 4 bases at J, with 9 bases in the middle. Germline V CDR1 and CDR2: MNHEY, SVGAGI. CDR3 residues: CASSYEDRYNSPLHF. Here the CDR3 DNA reads TGTGCCAGCAGTTACGAGGATCGGTATAATTCACCCCTCCACTTT.

The CDR3 spells CASSGRADDQPQHF. The CDR3 DNA reads as TGTGCCAGCAGTGGCCGGGCCGACGACCAGCCCCAGCATTTT. This sequence joins TRBV2 and TRBJ1-5; D is uncertain. V was pared by 4 bases and J by 7 bases, with 14 bases between. From germline, CDR1 is SNHLY and CDR2 FYNNEI. There are 14 residues in the CDR3.

The V call is TRBV18, the J call TRBJ2-5; 13 positions match TRBD2. The CDR3 is made up of 15 amino acids. Trimming at V came to 2 bases and at J to 3 bases, leaving 0 bases not matched to a gene. The germline CDR1 and CDR2 sequences are KGHSH and LQKENI. The CDR3 reads CASSPGLAGEETQYF. CDR3 bases: TGTGCCAGCTCACCAGGACTAGCGGGGGAAGAGACCCAGTACTTC.